The rows below give T cell receptor beta chains drawn from one sample of a study of cytomegalovirus exposure and HLA in healthy donors. Sequencing used immunoSEQ multiplex PCR; TCRdb keeps in-frame clones, though not all of them. The sample shows 150,000 to 200,000 clones, around 80% of them seen only once. Sequenced: PBMCs. The receptors stem from a woman aged 25 to 39 in good health and CMV-seronegative. Both conserved end residues are part of each CDR3. Each record gives: D gene, J gene, clone size, V gene, CDR3 DNA, CDR3 protein. D genes are given only for firm matches. Clone size is given for some rows only: seen once, a few or many times, or a class if the clone is expanded.

d_gene: NA
j_gene: TRBJ2-7
abundance: many
v_gene: TRBV7-9
CDR3nt: TGTGCCAGCAGCTTCGACGGGGTCGAGCAGTACTTC
CDR3aa: CASSFDGVEQYF

d_gene: NA
j_gene: TRBJ1-2
abundance: few
v_gene: TRBV6-5
CDR3nt: TGTGCCAGCAGACAGATTAACTATGGCTACACCTTC
CDR3aa: CASRQINYGYTF

d_gene: TRBD2
j_gene: TRBJ2-7
abundance: NA
v_gene: TRBV5-1
CDR3nt: TGCGCCAGCGCGGGACTAGCGGGAGGGCCAACCTACGAGCAGTACTTC
CDR3aa: CASAGLAGGPTYEQYF

d_gene: NA
j_gene: TRBJ1-4
abundance: NA
v_gene: TRBV2
CDR3nt: TGTGCCAGCAGCGACGTGGGACTTGATGGTGAAAAACTGTTTTTT
CDR3aa: CASSDVGLDGEKLFF

d_gene: NA
j_gene: TRBJ1-6
abundance: NA
v_gene: TRBV28
CDR3nt: TGTGCCAGCAGTCCGCAAGCCCCGATTACCCCCCTCCACTTT
CDR3aa: CASSPQAPITPLHF

d_gene: NA
j_gene: TRBJ2-2
abundance: NA
v_gene: TRBV30
CDR3nt: TGTGCCTGGAGTGTACAAAGCACCGGGGAGCTGTTTTTT
CDR3aa: CAWSVQSTGELFF

d_gene: TRBD2
j_gene: TRBJ2-7
abundance: NA
v_gene: TRBV6-1
CDR3nt: TGTGCCAGCAGTGCAAGGACTAGCGGGAGCGGGTACGAGCAGTACTTC
CDR3aa: CASSARTSGSGYEQYF

d_gene: NA
j_gene: TRBJ2-3
abundance: NA
v_gene: TRBV27
CDR3nt: TGTGCCAGCAGTTGGCTGGACAGCCGCACAGATACGCAGTATTTT
CDR3aa: CASSWLDSRTDTQYF

d_gene: TRBD1
j_gene: TRBJ1-1
abundance: NA
v_gene: TRBV27
CDR3nt: TGTGCCAGCAGTTCACAGGGGACACGAGGAGGAACTGAAGCTTTCTTT
CDR3aa: CASSSQGTRGGTEAFF

d_gene: NA
j_gene: TRBJ1-5
abundance: NA
v_gene: TRBV10-2
CDR3nt: TGCGCCAGCAGTGAGGGGGCCGGTAATCAGCCCCAGCATTTT
CDR3aa: CASSEGAGNQPQHF

d_gene: TRBD2
j_gene: TRBJ2-5
abundance: NA
v_gene: TRBV2
CDR3nt: TGTGCCAGCAGTGAAGGACTAGCGGAATGGTACCAAGAGACCCAGTACTTC
CDR3aa: CASSEGLAEWYQETQYF

d_gene: TRBD1
j_gene: TRBJ2-1
abundance: NA
v_gene: TRBV9
CDR3nt: TGTGCCAGCAGCGTAGGGCAGGGGGCCTACAATGAGCAGTTCTTC
CDR3aa: CASSVGQGAYNEQFF

d_gene: NA
j_gene: TRBJ1-3
abundance: NA
v_gene: TRBV7-9
CDR3nt: TGTGCCAGCAGCCGTGAGGGTGTATGGTCGGGAAACACCATATATTTT
CDR3aa: CASSREGVWSGNTIYF

d_gene: TRBD1
j_gene: TRBJ2-5
abundance: NA
v_gene: TRBV7-9
CDR3nt: TGTGCCAGCAGCTTGAGCAGGGGGAACCAAGAGACCCAGTACTTC
CDR3aa: CASSLSRGNQETQYF

d_gene: TRBD1
j_gene: TRBJ2-2
abundance: NA
v_gene: TRBV6-1
CDR3nt: TGTGCCAGCAAGCCCGGGACAGGAAACACCGGGGAGCTGTTTTTT
CDR3aa: CASKPGTGNTGELFF

d_gene: NA
j_gene: TRBJ2-3
abundance: NA
v_gene: TRBV18
CDR3nt: TGTGCCAGCTCGCCAACGCCAGGGTCAGCAGATACGCAGTATTTT
CDR3aa: CASSPTPGSADTQYF

d_gene: NA
j_gene: TRBJ2-1
abundance: NA
v_gene: TRBV18
CDR3nt: TGTGCCAGCTCACCACAGCTCAGGGGAAGGGGCTACAATGAGCAGTTCTTC
CDR3aa: CASSPQLRGRGYNEQFF

d_gene: TRBD2
j_gene: TRBJ2-7
abundance: NA
v_gene: TRBV2
CDR3nt: TGTGCCAGCAAATTCCTAGCGGGAGCGTCCTACGAGCAGTACTTC
CDR3aa: CASKFLAGASYEQYF

d_gene: TRBD1
j_gene: TRBJ2-7
abundance: NA
v_gene: TRBV7-9
CDR3nt: TGTGCCAGCAGCTTAATACAGGGGGCCCACGAGCAGTACTTC
CDR3aa: CASSLIQGAHEQYF

d_gene: NA
j_gene: TRBJ1-6
abundance: NA
v_gene: TRBV7-9
CDR3nt: TGTGCCAGCAGCTTAGAAACCGTGGGCTCACCCCTCCACTTT
CDR3aa: CASSLETVGSPLHF

d_gene: NA
j_gene: TRBJ2-1
abundance: NA
v_gene: TRBV7-7
CDR3nt: TGTGCCAGCAGCCCCTACCTTAGTAATTCCCCTTACAATGAGCAGTTCTTC
CDR3aa: CASSPYLSNSPYNEQFF

d_gene: TRBD2
j_gene: TRBJ2-1
abundance: NA
v_gene: TRBV7-6
CDR3nt: TGTGCCAGCAGCTTATCTGGGGTAGCGGGTGATGAGCAGTTCTTC
CDR3aa: CASSLSGVAGDEQFF

d_gene: NA
j_gene: TRBJ2-7
abundance: NA
v_gene: TRBV7-7
CDR3nt: TGTGCCAGCAGTCTAGGCAGGGGTTACGAGCAGTACTTC
CDR3aa: CASSLGRGYEQYF

d_gene: TRBD1
j_gene: TRBJ2-1
abundance: NA
v_gene: TRBV28
CDR3nt: TGTGCCAGCAGCCCGGACAGGGGTTTGATTACCTACAATGAGCAGTTCTTC
CDR3aa: CASSPDRGLITYNEQFF

d_gene: TRBD2
j_gene: TRBJ2-7
abundance: NA
v_gene: TRBV15
CDR3nt: TGTGCCACCAGCAGAGACCAAAGGACTAGTGGAGTGTACGAGCAGTACTTC
CDR3aa: CATSRDQRTSGVYEQYF

d_gene: TRBD1
j_gene: TRBJ2-7
abundance: NA
v_gene: TRBV19
CDR3nt: TGTGCCAGTAGTGCCAGACAGGGGGGCTCCTACGAGCAGTACTTC
CDR3aa: CASSARQGGSYEQYF

d_gene: NA
j_gene: TRBJ1-1
abundance: NA
v_gene: TRBV9
CDR3nt: TGTGCCAGCCAGGGACAACCGAACACTGAAGCTTTCTTT
CDR3aa: CASQGQPNTEAFF

d_gene: NA
j_gene: TRBJ1-4
abundance: NA
v_gene: TRBV5-1
CDR3nt: TGCGCCAGCAGCTGGGGAGGGGGAACTAATGAAAAACTGTTTTTT
CDR3aa: CASSWGGGTNEKLFF

d_gene: NA
j_gene: TRBJ2-5
abundance: NA
v_gene: TRBV5-6
CDR3nt: TGTGCCAGCAGCCGTACCCGGGACATCGGAGAGACCCAGTACTTC
CDR3aa: CASSRTRDIGETQYF

d_gene: NA
j_gene: TRBJ1-5
abundance: NA
v_gene: TRBV4-1
CDR3nt: TGCGCCAAATACGGGAAGAGGTGGCCCCAGCATTTT
CDR3aa: CAKYGKRWPQHF

d_gene: NA
j_gene: TRBJ2-7
abundance: NA
v_gene: TRBV6-6
CDR3nt: TGTGCCAGCAGTTACCATCAGGGTGTCCCCTCCTACGAGCAGTACTTC
CDR3aa: CASSYHQGVPSYEQYF

d_gene: TRBD1
j_gene: TRBJ2-1
abundance: NA
v_gene: TRBV5-4
CDR3nt: TGTGCCAGCAGCTTGTTACAGGGGTCCGGCAATGAGCAGTTCTTC
CDR3aa: CASSLLQGSGNEQFF

d_gene: TRBD1
j_gene: TRBJ1-1
abundance: NA
v_gene: TRBV6-5
CDR3nt: TGTGCCAGCAGTTACCGGGACAGGGTTATCACTGAAGCTTTCTTT
CDR3aa: CASSYRDRVITEAFF

d_gene: TRBD1
j_gene: TRBJ1-2
abundance: once
v_gene: TRBV28
CDR3nt: TGTGCCAGCAGTACACCCACAGGGGGGAAATACTATGGCTACACCTTC
CDR3aa: CASSTPTGGKYYGYTF

d_gene: TRBD1
j_gene: TRBJ1-5
abundance: NA
v_gene: TRBV30
CDR3nt: TGTGCCTGGAGTGTCCTGACAGGGGATCAGCCCCAGCATTTT
CDR3aa: CAWSVLTGDQPQHF

d_gene: TRBD1
j_gene: TRBJ1-3
abundance: NA
v_gene: TRBV28
CDR3nt: TGTGCCAGCAGTTTACCGACAGGGGCAGCCTTCGGAAACACCATATATTTT
CDR3aa: CASSLPTGAAFGNTIYF

d_gene: NA
j_gene: TRBJ2-2
abundance: once
v_gene: TRBV6-1
CDR3nt: TGTGCCAGCAGTGAAGGATGGCAAACCGGGGAGCTGTTTTTT
CDR3aa: CASSEGWQTGELFF

d_gene: NA
j_gene: TRBJ2-5
abundance: few
v_gene: TRBV7-9
CDR3nt: TGTGCCAGCAGCTTGACAGGTGTCGAGACCCAGTACTTC
CDR3aa: CASSLTGVETQYF

d_gene: TRBD1
j_gene: TRBJ2-7
abundance: NA
v_gene: TRBV6-1
CDR3nt: TGTGCCAGCAGCGGTGGGACAGGGGTCCGGGAGCAGTACTTC
CDR3aa: CASSGGTGVREQYF

d_gene: NA
j_gene: TRBJ2-7
abundance: NA
v_gene: TRBV28
CDR3nt: TGTGCCAGCAGTTGGGGGCTCGTAACCTACGAGCAGTACTTC
CDR3aa: CASSWGLVTYEQYF

d_gene: NA
j_gene: TRBJ1-2
abundance: NA
v_gene: TRBV5-4
CDR3nt: TGTGCCAGCAGCTCTGGGGGGAGTGGCTACACCTTC
CDR3aa: CASSSGGSGYTF

d_gene: TRBD2
j_gene: TRBJ2-7
abundance: few
v_gene: TRBV29-1
CDR3nt: TGCAGCGTCCGGGCTGGGCTAGCGGTCTCCGAGCAGTACTTC
CDR3aa: CSVRAGLAVSEQYF

d_gene: NA
j_gene: TRBJ2-7
abundance: NA
v_gene: TRBV6-1
CDR3nt: TGTGCCAGCTCCGGGTTCCTCTCCTACGAGCAGTACTTC
CDR3aa: CASSGFLSYEQYF

d_gene: TRBD2
j_gene: TRBJ2-2
abundance: NA
v_gene: TRBV7-6
CDR3nt: TGTGCCAGCAGCTTAGATAGCGGGGGGGCACTTCACACCGGGGAGCTGTTTTTT
CDR3aa: CASSLDSGGALHTGELFF

d_gene: NA
j_gene: TRBJ2-7
abundance: NA
v_gene: TRBV19
CDR3nt: TGTGCCAGTAGTATCAGGCCCCCCGGGGGCGAGCAGTACTTC
CDR3aa: CASSIRPPGGEQYF

d_gene: TRBD2
j_gene: TRBJ2-7
abundance: NA
v_gene: TRBV11-2
CDR3nt: TGTGCCAGCAGCTTAGGAGGTTTAGCGGGAGGCCAGAGCTCCTACGAGCAGTACTTC
CDR3aa: CASSLGGLAGGQSSYEQYF

d_gene: TRBD1
j_gene: TRBJ2-2
abundance: NA
v_gene: TRBV6-5
CDR3nt: TGTGCCAGCAGTAACAGGGGGGACACCGGGGAGCTGTTTTTT
CDR3aa: CASSNRGDTGELFF

d_gene: TRBD2
j_gene: TRBJ2-3
abundance: NA
v_gene: TRBV6-1
CDR3nt: TGTGCCAGCAGTGGTAGCGGGGGGCTCACAGATACGCAGTATTTT
CDR3aa: CASSGSGGLTDTQYF

d_gene: NA
j_gene: TRBJ1-6
abundance: NA
v_gene: TRBV30
CDR3nt: TGTGCCTGGAGTGTTACAGGCAAGTCACCCCTCCACTTT
CDR3aa: CAWSVTGKSPLHF

d_gene: NA
j_gene: TRBJ2-7
abundance: NA
v_gene: TRBV18
CDR3nt: TGTGCCAGCTCACCGTACAGGGAAATCTACGAGCAGTACTTC
CDR3aa: CASSPYREIYEQYF

d_gene: TRBD2
j_gene: TRBJ2-3
abundance: NA
v_gene: TRBV9
CDR3nt: TGTGCCAGCAGCGTAAGCGGGGTGGTGACAGATACGCAGTATTTT
CDR3aa: CASSVSGVVTDTQYF